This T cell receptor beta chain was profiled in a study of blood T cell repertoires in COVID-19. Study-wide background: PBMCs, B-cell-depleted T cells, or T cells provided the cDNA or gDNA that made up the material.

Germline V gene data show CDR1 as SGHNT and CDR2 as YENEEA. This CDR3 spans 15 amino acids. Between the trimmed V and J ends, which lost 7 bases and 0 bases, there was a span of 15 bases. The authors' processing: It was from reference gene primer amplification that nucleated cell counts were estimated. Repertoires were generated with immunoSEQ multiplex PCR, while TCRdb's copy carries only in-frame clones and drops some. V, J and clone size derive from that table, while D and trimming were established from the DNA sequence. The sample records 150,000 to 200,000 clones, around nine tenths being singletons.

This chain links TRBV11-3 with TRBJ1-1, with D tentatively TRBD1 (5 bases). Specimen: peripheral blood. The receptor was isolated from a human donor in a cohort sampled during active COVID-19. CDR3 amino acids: CASIVWGGMNTEAFF. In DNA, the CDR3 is TGTGCCAGCATAGTATGGGGGGGGATGAACACTGAAGCTTTCTTT.